This is a list of T cell receptor beta chains from one sample in a study of CD8+CD57+ T cells in acquired aplastic anemia. One entry per CDR3 protein results from TCRdb running MiXCR on the reads. The sample carries 310,000 or so distinct CDR3 sequences, 50% to 65% recorded once. The material sequenced was sorted CD4+, CD8+, or CD8+CD57+ T cells (not recorded which) from PBMCs. These receptors came from a human donor with aplastic anemia. Both conserved end residues are part of each CDR3. A D gene is named only where the DNA matches it firmly. Clone size is given for some rows only: seen once, a few or many times, or a class if the clone is expanded.

NA	TRBJ1-1	NA	14	TRBV20-1	CSAKKGVSIAEAFF	TGCAGTGCTAAGAAAGGGGTATCGATCGCTGAAGCTTTCTTT
NA	TRBJ2-3	NA	16	TRBV6-1	CASSPTRTSSTDTQYF	TGTGCCAGCAGCCCCACAAGGACTTCTAGCACAGATACGCAGTATTTT
NA	TRBJ2-3	TRBD2	16	TRBV20-1	CSASPLEREWEDTQYF	TGCAGTGCTAGCCCCCTGGAGCGGGAGTGGGAAGATACGCAGTATTTT
NA	TRBJ1-1	TRBD1	17	TRBV24-1	CATSDGGTGGAGTEAFF	TGTGCCACCAGTGATGGGGGGACAGGGGGCGCGGGCACTGAAGCTTTCTTT
NA	TRBJ2-2	NA	13	TRBV7-3	CASSPGAGGELFF	TGTGCCAGCAGTCCAGGGGCGGGCGGGGAGCTGTTTTTT
NA	TRBJ1-5	NA	18	TRBV20-1	CSARRARGGGVGNQPQHF	TGCAGTGCTAGAAGGGCCAGGGGCGGGGGAGTTGGCAATCAGCCCCAGCATTTT
NA	TRBJ2-1	NA	14	TRBV20-1	CSASTQGPYNEQFF	TGCAGTGCTAGTACACAGGGACCCTACAATGAGCAGTTCTTC
NA	TRBJ2-2	TRBD1	14	TRBV2	CASSEDRVAGELFF	TGTGCCAGCAGTGAGGACAGGGTGGCCGGGGAGCTGTTTTTT
NA	TRBJ2-2	NA	13	TRBV10-1	CASSESGTGELFF	TGCGCCAGCAGTGAGTCGGGAACCGGGGAGCTGTTTTTT
NA	TRBJ2-6	NA	15	TRBV6-4	CASSPGPAGANVLTF	TGTGCCAGCAGCCCGGGACCCGCTGGGGCCAACGTCCTGACTTTC
NA	TRBJ1-4	NA	14	TRBV10-3	CAISESGGNEKLFF	TGTGCCATCAGTGAGTCTGGGGGTAATGAAAAACTGTTTTTT
NA	TRBJ1-6	TRBD1	15	TRBV10-3	CAISPGTGGYSPLHF	TGTGCCATCAGCCCCGGGACAGGTGGTTACTCACCCCTCCACTTT
NA	TRBJ2-3	NA	15	TRBV5-1	CASRSGEVSTDTQYF	TGCGCCAGCAGGTCAGGGGAGGTTAGCACAGATACGCAGTATTTT
many	TRBJ2-2	NA	15	TRBV10-1	CASSEGASGAGELFF	TGCGCCAGCAGTGAGGGGGCGTCGGGGGCCGGGGAGCTGTTTTTT
NA	TRBJ2-5	TRBD2	14	TRBV19	CASSYRTSGETQYF	TGTGCCAGTAGCTACCGGACTAGCGGAGAGACCCAGTACTTC
NA	TRBJ2-6	NA	18	TRBV4-1	CASSHAVLTWTGANVLTF	TGCGCCAGCAGCCACGCCGTTCTTACATGGACTGGGGCCAACGTCCTGACTTTC
NA	TRBJ2-7	NA	14	TRBV7-3	CASSPTALSYEQYF	TGTGCCAGCAGCCCCACCGCGCTTTCCTACGAGCAGTACTTC
NA	TRBJ2-5	TRBD1	15	TRBV7-3	CASSVGTGGLETQYF	TGTGCCAGCAGCGTAGGGACAGGGGGCTTGGAGACCCAGTACTTC
NA	TRBJ1-6	NA	12	TRBV10-3	CAISEGGSALHF	TGTGCCATCAGTGAAGGGGGATCGGCCCTCCACTTT
NA	TRBJ2-7	NA	14	TRBV7-9	CASSQGGATYEQYF	TGTGCCAGCAGCCAGGGGGGGGCGACCTACGAGCAGTACTTC
NA	TRBJ2-7	TRBD2	19	TRBV7-6	CASSSIAGTSGANSVEQYF	TGTGCCAGCAGCTCCATAGCGGGGACTAGCGGGGCAAACTCCGTCGAGCAGTACTTC
many	TRBJ1-4	NA	14	TRBV7-8	CASSRDRSNEKLFF	TGTGCCAGCAGCAGAGACAGGAGTAATGAAAAACTGTTTTTT
NA	TRBJ2-1	NA	13	TRBV9	CAGAPSGNNEQFF	TGTGCCGGCGCCCCAAGCGGAAACAATGAGCAGTTCTTC
NA	TRBJ2-7	NA	15	TRBV4-1	CASSQLHQSSYEQYF	TGCGCCAGCAGCCAGTTGCACCAAAGCTCCTACGAGCAGTACTTC
NA	TRBJ1-1	NA	16	TRBV10-1	CASSDPGAENRTEAFF	TGCGCCAGCAGTGACCCCGGGGCAGAAAACAGAACTGAAGCTTTCTTT
NA	TRBJ2-2	NA	19	TRBV29-1	CSVKARGRASPPNTGELFF	TGCAGCGTCAAAGCCAGGGGCCGCGCGTCACCTCCGAACACCGGGGAGCTGTTTTTT
NA	TRBJ1-1	TRBD1	14	TRBV20-1	CSANSRAGTDAAFF	TGCAGTGCTAACTCACGGGCAGGGACAGATGCCGCTTTCTTT
NA	TRBJ2-3	NA	15	TRBV7-2	CASSLGRTSTDTQYF	TGTGCCAGCAGTTTAGGTCGGACCAGCACAGATACGCAGTATTTT
many	TRBJ1-1	NA	16	TRBV7-9	CASSLGGQMMNTEAFF	TGTGCCAGCAGCTTAGGCGGGCAGATGATGAACACTGAAGCTTTCTTT
NA	TRBJ1-5	TRBD1	15	TRBV11-2	CASSLGQGPNQPQHF	TGTGCCAGCAGCTTGGGACAGGGCCCCAATCAGCCCCAGCATTTT
many	TRBJ2-7	NA	15	TRBV11-2	CASSLKGHTLREQYF	TGTGCCAGCAGCTTAAAGGGACATACCCTACGGGAGCAGTACTTC
NA	TRBJ2-1	TRBD1	14	TRBV25-1	CASSGGQGGNEQFF	TGTGCCAGCAGTGGGGGACAGGGGGGCAATGAGCAGTTCTTC
many	TRBJ1-1	NA	13	TRBV7-8	CASSLVRDTEAFF	TGTGCCAGCAGCTTAGTCAGGGACACTGAAGCTTTCTTT